Listed below are T cell receptor beta chains from one sample, sequenced in a study of shared clonotypes between healthy human individuals. Produced via immunoSEQ multiplex PCR; TCRdb's table is partial and in-frame only. Altogether around 700,000 clones are present, 60% to 80% being singletons, with the ten largest covering less than 2%. Sequencing was carried out using memory CD4+ T cells sorted from blood. These receptors all come from a woman aged 25 to 39 in good health. The CDR3 runs from the conserved cysteine through the conserved F or W. A D gene is named only where the DNA matches it firmly. Expanded clones get a size class; other rows say once, few or many, or leave the size out.

J gene | clone size | D gene | V gene | CDR3 protein | CDR3 DNA
TRBJ2-3 | once | NA | TRBV7-9 | CASRLLGDTSTDTQYF | TGTGCCAGCAGGTTGTTGGGGGACACTAGCACAGATACGCAGTATTTT
TRBJ2-2 | once | NA | TRBV7-2 | CASKKSGGELFF | TGTGCCAGTAAGAAGAGCGGCGGGGAGCTGTTTTTT
TRBJ2-3 | NA | TRBD2 | TRBV19 | CASSPSTSADTQYF | TGTGCCAGTAGTCCATCGACTAGCGCAGATACGCAGTATTTT
TRBJ1-3 | NA | NA | TRBV19 | CASSIVGGYSGNTIYF | TGTGCCAGTAGTATAGTAGGCGGCTACTCTGGAAACACCATATATTTT
TRBJ2-7 | NA | TRBD1 | TRBV19 | CASSTRGYQYF | TGTGCCAGTAGTACCAGGGGGTATCAGTACTTC
TRBJ1-2 | NA | NA | TRBV7-9 | CASSRLTENYGYTF | TGTGCCAGCAGCAGGTTGACAGAAAACTATGGCTACACCTTC
TRBJ2-6 | NA | NA | TRBV6-4 | CASSDSGSGANVLTF | TGTGCCAGCAGTGACTCAGGTTCTGGGGCCAACGTCCTGACTTTC
TRBJ1-5 | NA | NA | TRBV6-1 | CASTEGEQPQHF | TGTGCCAGCACAGAGGGCGAACAGCCCCAGCATTTT
TRBJ1-1 | NA | NA | TRBV7-2 | CASSPLLYTEAFF | TGTGCCAGCAGCCCCCTCCTTTACACTGAAGCTTTCTTT
TRBJ2-2 | NA | NA | TRBV4-2 | CASSQPGAGVNTGELFF | TGTGCCAGCAGCCAACCCGGGGCAGGGGTGAACACCGGGGAGCTGTTTTTT
TRBJ1-2 | NA | NA | TRBV5-4 | CASSPVGRNPNYGYTF | TGTGCCAGCAGCCCGGTGGGTCGGAATCCTAACTATGGCTACACCTTC
TRBJ2-2 | once | NA | TRBV28 | CAWASPTGELFF | TGTGCCTGGGCCTCCCCCACCGGGGAGCTGTTTTTT
TRBJ2-7 | NA | NA | TRBV5-1 | CASSLTADSTYEQYF | TGCGCCAGCAGCTTAACGGCGGACAGCACCTACGAGCAGTACTTC
TRBJ1-1 | NA | NA | TRBV6-1 | CASVSRGWTEAFF | TGTGCCAGCGTTTCGAGAGGCTGGACTGAAGCTTTCTTT
TRBJ2-7 | once | NA | TRBV18 | CASSPPREPYEQYF | TGTGCCAGCTCACCACCCAGGGAGCCCTACGAGCAGTACTTC
TRBJ2-3 | NA | TRBD2 | TRBV9 | CASARLAGSTDTQYF | TGTGCCAGCGCCAGACTAGCGGGATCCACAGATACGCAGTATTTT
TRBJ2-5 | few | TRBD2 | TRBV5-1 | CASSLGLAVQRETQYF | TGCGCCAGCAGCTTGGGACTAGCGGTCCAACGGGAGACCCAGTACTTC
TRBJ2-7 | few | TRBD2 | TRBV28 | CASSLGTSRGEQYF | TGTGCCAGCAGTCTCGGGACTAGCCGCGGCGAGCAGTACTTC
TRBJ2-3 | few | TRBD2 | TRBV6-6 | CASSYIAGGADTQYF | TGTGCCAGCAGTTACATAGCGGGAGGAGCAGATACGCAGTATTTT
TRBJ2-2 | NA | TRBD1 | TRBV18 | CASSPRDRNTGELFF | TGTGCCAGCTCTCCCCGGGACAGGAACACCGGGGAGCTGTTTTTT
TRBJ2-1 | NA | NA | TRBV7-9 | CASLFGGSFEQFF | TGTGCCAGCCTATTTGGGGGATCCTTTGAGCAGTTCTTC
TRBJ1-1 | NA | TRBD1 | TRBV11-2 | CASSLALGQGLNTEAFF | TGTGCCAGCAGCTTAGCTCTAGGACAGGGATTGAACACTGAAGCTTTCTTT
TRBJ1-2 | few | NA | TRBV18 | CASSPGADYGYTF | TGTGCCAGCTCACCAGGGGCGGACTATGGCTACACCTTC
TRBJ2-1 | NA | TRBD2 | TRBV5-4 | CASSPTSAHNEQFF | TGTGCCAGCAGTCCTACTAGCGCCCACAATGAGCAGTTCTTC
TRBJ1-2 | few | NA | TRBV30 | CAWRGSGDGYTF | TGTGCCTGGAGGGGGTCGGGAGATGGCTACACCTTC
TRBJ2-6 | NA | NA | TRBV7-5 | CVRSWTTGSGANVLTF | TGTGTCAGAAGCTGGACAACGGGCTCTGGGGCCAACGTCCTGACTTTC
TRBJ1-4 | NA | NA | TRBV6-6 | CASTPQGFPEKLFF | TGTGCCAGCACCCCGCAGGGTTTTCCTGAAAAACTGTTTTTT
TRBJ1-1 | NA | NA | TRBV6-6 | CASLPQQNTEAFF | TGTGCCAGCCTGCCCCAACAGAACACTGAAGCTTTCTTT
TRBJ2-7 | NA | NA | TRBV28 | CASSRHYEQYF | TGTGCCAGCAGTAGACACTACGAGCAGTACTTC
TRBJ1-2 | NA | NA | TRBV19 | CASSSGAGVAVGYTF | TGTGCCAGTAGCTCCGGGGCAGGGGTTGCAGTTGGCTACACCTTC
TRBJ2-1 | NA | TRBD2 | TRBV6-5 | CASSRTSGVNEQFF | TGTGCCAGCAGCCGGACTAGCGGGGTAAATGAGCAGTTCTTC
TRBJ2-3 | NA | NA | TRBV28 | CASSWDPPGDTQYF | TGTGCCAGCAGTTGGGATCCGCCCGGAGATACGCAGTATTTT
TRBJ1-3 | NA | NA | TRBV6-5 | CASSRPAGGRNTIYF | TGTGCCAGCAGCCGCCCGGCAGGCGGTAGAAACACCATATATTTT
TRBJ2-7 | NA | NA | TRBV10-1 | CASSESGGSEQYF | TGCGCCAGCAGTGAGTCAGGAGGGAGTGAGCAGTACTTC
TRBJ2-5 | NA | TRBD1 | TRBV28 | CASSFRTGGETQYF | TGTGCCAGCAGTTTTCGGACAGGGGGAGAGACCCAGTACTTC
TRBJ2-2 | few | TRBD2 | TRBV11-2 | CASSLLAGSGELFF | TGTGCCAGCAGCTTACTAGCGGGGAGCGGGGAGCTGTTTTTT
TRBJ1-5 | NA | NA | TRBV5-4 | CASSLGEKPQHF | TGTGCCAGCAGCTTAGGGGAAAAGCCCCAGCATTTT
TRBJ2-1 | NA | NA | TRBV23-1 | CASTRTGYNEQFF | TGCGCCAGCACAAGGACTGGATACAATGAGCAGTTCTTC
TRBJ2-3 | NA | NA | TRBV6-1 | CASSSSTDTQYF | TGTGCCAGCAGTTCTAGCACAGATACGCAGTATTTT
TRBJ1-2 | NA | NA | TRBV27 | CASSPKGKDYGYTF | TGTGCCAGCAGTCCAAAGGGAAAGGACTATGGCTACACCTTC
TRBJ2-1 | once | TRBD2 | TRBV11-2 | CASTSGSPYNEQFF | TGTGCCAGTACTAGCGGGAGCCCTTACAATGAGCAGTTCTTC
TRBJ2-1 | NA | TRBD2 | TRBV28 | CASSLSGLAGLYNEQFF | TGTGCCAGCAGTTTATCCGGACTAGCGGGACTTTACAATGAGCAGTTCTTC
TRBJ2-5 | NA | TRBD2 | TRBV23-1 | CASIAGTSNETQYF | TGCGCCAGCATCGCTGGGACTAGCAACGAGACCCAGTACTTC
TRBJ2-7 | NA | TRBD2 | TRBV6-5 | CASSYGRSGRNEQYF | TGTGCCAGCAGTTACGGAAGGAGCGGGAGAAATGAGCAGTACTTC
TRBJ2-5 | few | NA | TRBV11-2 | CASSPLGGVETQYF | TGTGCCAGCAGCCCCCTGGGGGGAGTGGAGACCCAGTACTTC
TRBJ2-7 | NA | TRBD2 | TRBV28 | CASSFSGRFYEQYF | TGTGCCAGCAGTTTTAGCGGGAGGTTCTACGAGCAGTACTTC
TRBJ2-7 | NA | TRBD2 | TRBV30 | CAWSVEGLADEQYF | TGTGCCTGGAGTGTGGAGGGACTAGCTGACGAGCAGTACTTC
TRBJ2-2 | NA | NA | TRBV7-8 | CASSLRGGHRSGELFF | TGTGCCAGCAGCTTAAGGGGGGGGCACCGAAGCGGGGAGCTGTTTTTT
TRBJ2-7 | once | TRBD2 | TRBV2 | CASRGSSGIVFYEQYF | TGTGCCAGCAGGGGGTCTAGCGGGATTGTGTTCTACGAGCAGTACTTC